This T cell receptor beta chain derives from a study of vaccination effects on CD4 cells after COVID-19. Study information: Antigen-specific CD4+ T cells were first expanded with viral peptide pools by the ViraFEST assay and only then sequenced.

A 10-day culture period preceded the isolation of CD4+ T cells. The V gene lost 6 bases and the J gene lost 0 bases, with 9 bases spanning the gap. The CDR3 runs to 15 residues. Germline CDR1 is MRHNA and CDR2 is SNTAGT. The data were produced by immunoSEQ multiplex PCR, yet TCRdb's version contains in-frame clones alone and is incomplete. The profile covers under 60,000 clones, with approximately 70% appearing a single time and about 5% taken by the ten largest. This clone has just one count. Its antigen is currently unknown. This TCR was recovered from a human donor who received a COVID-19 vaccine. The material was CD4+ T cells from PBMCs cultured without peptide, obtained before COVID-19 vaccination. The chain carries TRBV6-4 and TRBJ2-6, with D possibly matching TRBD1 (6 bases). The CDR3 DNA is TGTGCCAGCAGCCCACAGGGCTCTGGGGCCAACGTCCTGACTTTC. Amino acid sequence: CASSPQGSGANVLTF.